Following are 31 T cell receptor beta chains from one sample sequenced in a study of T-cell memory formation after mild COVID-19. From the 5' RACE reads, TCRdb called clonotypes with MiXCR, one entry per CDR3 protein. Here the sample spans roughly 280,000 distinct CDR3 sequences, around 15% being singletons. Sequenced material: PBMCs or a T cell subset sorted from them (not recorded which). The receptors were sampled from a man between 18 and 35 years old who had mild COVID-19 (a few samples of this study predate the infection). Cell type and time point are not known.

This clonotype was seen at least ten times. This chain uses TRBV6-5 with TRBJ1-6; 9 bases line up with TRBD1. CDR3 length equals 16 residues. V trimming: 2 bases; J trimming: 7 bases; junction bases outside the gene matches: 6. Germline lookup yields CDR1 MNHEY and CDR2 SVGAGI. The CDR3: CASSYMVQGANSPLHF. DNA for the CDR3: TGTGCCAGCAGTTACATGGTACAGGGGGCAAATTCACCCCTCCACTTT.

There are a few counts of this clonotype. The chain has TRBV27 and TRBJ1-2; the D gene is possibly TRBD1 (5 bases). Trimming shortened V by 5 bases and J by 7 bases, and 11 bases separated the two germline ends. The germline V gene has CDR1 MNHEY and CDR2 SMNVEV (reference sequence). The CDR3 sequence is 12 residues long. Written as DNA, the CDR3 is TGTGCCAGCAGTCGGGGGACCTCTGGCTACACCTTC. Its translation: CASSRGTSGYTF.

The rearrangement joins TRBV28 to TRBJ2-5; the match to TRBD2 covers 8 bases. The CDR3 is made up of 16 amino acids. V trimming: 7 bases; J trimming: 1 base; junction bases outside the gene matches: 11. Per germline, CDR1 MDHEN and CDR2 SYDVKM. CDR3 residues: CASMGKPLAGQETQYF. The CDR3 coding sequence is TGTGCCAGCATGGGTAAGCCCCTAGCGGGCCAAGAGACCCAGTACTTC.

This clonotype was seen at least ten times. The chain links TRBV7-2 to TRBJ2-3; tentative D call: TRBD1 (5 bases). Germline values: CDR1 SGHTA, CDR2 FQGNSA. CDR3 length: 14 residues. V lost 5 bases, J lost 6 bases, and 15 bases lay in between. The CDR3 is CASSTKGHPDTQYF. CDR3 nucleotide sequence: TGTGCCAGCAGCACCAAAGGACATCCGGATACGCAGTATTTT.

On this clonotype itself: An end of the junction does not agree with germline; a read error may underlie this. The chain has TRBV7-2 and TRBJ2-3, with D possibly being TRBD2 (5 bases). CDR3 length equals 15 residues. Germline loops: CDR1 SGHTA, CDR2 FQGNSA. The CDR3 protein is CDSSSRGRPTDTQYF. The CDR3 DNA reads as TGTGACAGCAGCTCCCGAGGGCGTCCCACAGATACGCAGTATTTT.

This clonotype has just a few counts. This sequence joins TRBV10-3 and TRBJ1-1; 10 nucleotides line up with TRBD1. From germline, CDR1 is ENHRY and CDR2 SYGVKD. This CDR3 is built from 14 residues. V lost 4 bases, J lost 4 bases, and 3 bases stayed unmatched. The CDR3 region has the DNA TGTGCCATCAGTGGGGACAGGGGTCCCACTGAAGCTTTCTTT. It specifies CAISGDRGPTEAFF.

J is TRBJ2-7 and V is TRBV7-2, with 7 bases fitting TRBD1. V was clipped by 0 bases and J by 3 bases; unmatched bases: 2. The CDR3 length is 14 residues. Germline-derived CDR1 and CDR2 are SGHTA and FQGNSA. The CDR3 coding sequence is TGTGCCAGCAGCTTAGCGGCAGGGGGCTACGAGCAGTACTTC. Translation: CASSLAAGGYEQYF.

The chain carries TRBV7-8 and TRBJ2-3, with 9 nucleotides matching TRBD1. The germline CDR1 and CDR2 sequences are SGHVS and FQNEAQ. The J segment lost 4 bases and the V segment lost 5 bases, leaving 7 bases of the junction unmatched. CDR3 size: 15 residues. Here the CDR3 DNA reads TGTGCCAGCAGCGCCTGGACAGGGGTGGCAGATACGCAGTATTTT. Its protein product is CASSAWTGVADTQYF.

V usage is TRBV5-1 and J usage is TRBJ2-2, with D tentatively TRBD1 or TRBD2 (6 bases each). The CDR3 covers 15 residues. Per germline, CDR1 SGHRS and CDR2 YFSETQ. V lost 4 bases and J 5 bases, leaving 15 bases between the germline ends. The CDR3 bases are TGCGCCAGCAGCCTGGCGACGGGGGCGACCGGGGAGCTGTTTTTT. This codes for CASSLATGATGELFF.

The DNA of the CDR3 is TGTGCCAGCAGCCAAGATCCGACCTCTCCCGGCTATGGCTACACCTTC. Translation gives CASSQDPTSPGYGYTF. V and J are TRBV4-2 and TRBJ1-2; no firm D call. V was clipped by 0 bases and J by 4 bases, with 15 bases between them. The CDR3 is 16 amino acids. Germline V gene lookup returns CDR1 LGHNA and CDR2 YNFKEQ.

This clonotype was picked up many times. A read error may account for a junction end that differs from germline. The rearrangement uses TRBV20-1 and TRBJ1-3; tentatively, D is TRBD1 (6 bases). This CDR3 is built from 15 residues. CDR1 and CDR2 (germline): DFQATT, SNEGSKA (reference sequence). The CDR3, as DNA: TGCAGTGCCAGAGGGGACACTGACTCTGGAAACACCATATATTTT. Its translation is CSARGDTDSGNTIYF.

This clonotype showed up just a few times. The V and J genes are TRBV2 and TRBJ2-7; 9 bases agree with TRBD1. V lost 4 bases and J lost 7; bases outside the gene matches: 5. Looked up from germline, CDR1 is SNHLY and CDR2 is FYNNEI. The CDR3 has 13 amino acids. The CDR3 nucleotides read TGTGCCAGCAGTGCTCAAGGGACAGGGGAGCAGTACGTC. Protein sequence: CASSAQGTGEQYV.

The chain uses TRBV5-1 and TRBJ2-5, with TRBD1 matching over 9 bases. V lost 3 bases to trimming and J lost 4 bases; unmatched junction nucleotides: 4. The CDR3 consists of 14 residues. The germline gives CDR1 SGHRS, CDR2 YFSETQ. Here the CDR3 reads CASSSGQGVETQYF. The CDR3 nucleotides read TGCGCCAGCAGCTCGGGACAGGGTGTAGAGACCCAGTACTTC.

The chain couples TRBV6-1 to TRBJ2-2; D call uncertain. The V and J ends lost 7 bases and 0 bases respectively, with 9 bases between them. Germline CDR1 MNHNS, CDR2 SASEGT. The CDR3 is 14 residues long. CDR3 bases: TGTGCCAGCACCCTCCCCCCGAACACCGGGGAGCTGTTTTTT. It translates to CASTLPPNTGELFF.

This clonotype showed up just a few times. The chain is built from TRBV4-2 and TRBJ2-1; 8 positions match TRBD2. Germline trimming cut 0 bases from V and 7 bases from J; bases unmatched to any gene: 8. CDR1 is LGHNA, CDR2 YNFKEQ, per germline. The CDR3 contains 16 residues. The CDR3 loop reads CASSQDYGGAGNEQFF. The CDR3 DNA follows: TGTGCCAGCAGCCAAGATTACGGGGGGGCTGGAAATGAGCAGTTCTTC.

In DNA form, the CDR3 reads TGTGCCAGCAGCTTGGACTCGGGCAGGGATACGCAGTATTTT. It specifies CASSLDSGRDTQYF. This sequence joins TRBV3-1 and TRBJ2-3, with D perhaps matching TRBD2 (5 bases). V dropped 5 bases and J dropped 6 bases, with 15 bases sitting between them. The V gene's germline CDR1 is LGHDT and CDR2 YNNKEL (reference sequence). The CDR3 extends over 14 amino acids.

This clonotype has a handful of counts. The rearrangement uses TRBV7-9 and TRBJ2-5, with TRBD1 identical over 8 bases. The junction had 4 bases not matched to a gene; V was cut back by 1 base and J by 3 bases. Germline loops: CDR1 SEHNR, CDR2 FQNEAQ (reference sequence). The CDR3 sequence is 15 residues long. The CDR3 DNA reads TGTGCCAGCAGCTTAGGATGGGGACAGGAAGAGACCCAGTACTTC. Translated: CASSLGWGQEETQYF.

On this clonotype: The junction differs from germline at one of its ends, possibly a read error. The chain combines TRBV4-3 with TRBJ2-4; possibly TRBD2 for D (6 bases). Germline assignment: CDR1 LGHNA and CDR2 YSLEER. This CDR3 is built from 14 residues. The CDR3 region is CASSQDLATNVQYF. CDR3 in DNA: TGCGCCAGCAGCCAAGATCTAGCGACAAACGTTCAGTACTTC.

This clonotype has ten or more counts. The genes are TRBV7-2 and TRBJ2-3; D tentatively reads TRBD1 or TRBD2 (6 bases each). The CDR3 runs to 16 residues. Trimming took off 2 bases at V and 2 bases at J, with 14 bases between the two ends. Looked up from germline, CDR1 is SGHTA and CDR2 is FQGNSA. The CDR3 here is CASSLMGAGHTDTQYF. CDR3 DNA sequence: TGTGCCAGCAGCTTAATGGGGGCGGGACACACAGATACGCAGTATTTT.

This clonotype has more than one count but fewer than ten. The chain recombines TRBV10-3 with TRBJ2-7, with a possible D match to TRBD2 (5 bases). The CDR3 has 14 amino acids. Germline V gives CDR1 ENHRY, CDR2 SYGVKD. V lost 0 bases, J lost 7 bases, and 13 bases lay in between. The CDR3 sequence is CAISESRVLREQYF. DNA of the CDR3: TGTGCCATCAGTGAGTCGCGGGTTCTTAGAGAGCAGTACTTC.

V usage is TRBV12-3 or TRBV12-4 and J usage is TRBJ2-5, with D hard to call. This CDR3 is built from 14 residues. V was cut by 1 base and J by 7 bases, with 13 bases left in between. The CDR3 region is CASSLDLSPGTQYF. In DNA, the CDR3 is TGTGCCAGCAGTTTAGATCTTAGCCCAGGGACCCAGTACTTC.

This clonotype was counted between two and nine times. The chain employs TRBV18 and TRBJ2-2; the D gene is possibly TRBD1 (5 bases). The CDR3 is 17 amino acids. Germline V gene sequence: CDR1 KGHSH, CDR2 LQKENI. V gave up 2 bases and J gave up 7 bases, with 20 bases separating them. The CDR3 is CASSPAEQGILGGELFF. The CDR3 DNA sequence: TGTGCCAGCTCACCAGCGGAGCAGGGAATATTAGGCGGGGAGCTGTTTTTT.

The chain employs TRBV4-3 and TRBJ2-1; D call uncertain. CDR3 size: 17 residues. Germline V gene data show CDR1 as LGHNA and CDR2 as YSLEER. V was pared by 5 bases and J by 3 bases, with 20 bases between. The CDR3 DNA reads TGCGCCAGCAGCTCTAGGTCGAAGGGTGAAATCTACAATGAGCAGTTCTTC. As protein: CASSSRSKGEIYNEQFF.

This clonotype was observed at least ten times. CDR3 nucleotide sequence: TGTGCCTGGAGTAAGGCCAGGGGGACTGAAGCTTTCTTT. It codes for CAWSKARGTEAFF. The chain uses TRBV30 and TRBJ1-1, with 7 bases aligning to TRBD1. V gave up 2 bases and J gave up 5 bases; unmatched junction bases: 5. This CDR3 is built from 13 residues. Germline loops: CDR1 GTSNPN, CDR2 SVGIG (reference sequence).

This clonotype was detected ten times or more. The chain couples TRBV24-1 to TRBJ1-5; 8 positions match TRBD1. Losses at the gene ends were 1 base for V and 3 bases for J; bases not matched to a gene: 10. Germline V gene data show CDR1 as KGHDR and CDR2 as SFDVKD. This CDR3 is 18 amino acids long. This CDR3 is CATSDFKPKTGDNQPQHF. In DNA form, the CDR3 reads TGTGCCACCAGTGATTTCAAGCCCAAGACAGGGGACAATCAGCCCCAGCATTTT.

This clonotype occurred a few times. The chain couples TRBV6-2 or TRBV6-3 to TRBJ1-2; D might be TRBD1 (5 bases). The germline CDR1 and CDR2 sequences are MNHEY and SVGEGT. The CDR3 runs to 15 residues. The ends were cut back, 0 bases at V and 3 bases at J, with 11 bases in the middle. CDR3 in DNA: TGTGCCAGCAGTTACTCCGGGACGGAGGACTATGGCTACACCTTC. As protein: CASSYSGTEDYGYTF.

The chain uses TRBV18 and TRBJ2-7; no definite D call. V shed 3 bases and J shed 3 bases, with 9 bases lying between them. CDR1 and CDR2 from the germline V gene are KGHSH and LQKENI. This CDR3 contains 13 residues. The CDR3 loop is CASSPGIVYEQYV. The CDR3 DNA is TGTGCCAGCTCACCCGGAATCGTCTACGAGCAGTACGTC.

The CDR3 coding sequence is TGTGCCAGCAGCCCCGGGACAGGGGTGAACAATGAGCAGTTCTTC. Translating gives CASSPGTGVNNEQFF. This chain joins TRBV11-3 and TRBJ2-1, with 10 bases aligning to TRBD1. The trim removed 5 bases at V and 5 bases at J, leaving 6 bases unmatched. The CDR3 runs 15 residues. Germline loops: CDR1 SGHNT, CDR2 YENEEA.

V gene TRBV7-2 combines with J gene TRBJ2-1, with 9 bases aligning to TRBD1. Unmatched junction bases numbered 5, after V lost 5 bases and J lost 3 bases. The CDR3 spans 15 residues. Germline loops: CDR1 SGHTA, CDR2 FQGNSA. CDR3 amino acids: CASSPTGGLYNEQFF. CDR3 nucleotide sequence: TGTGCCAGCAGCCCGACAGGGGGACTCTACAATGAGCAGTTCTTC.

Only one count was recorded for this clonotype. The chain uses TRBV12-3 or TRBV12-4 and TRBJ1-1; D gene unclear. The CDR3 runs to 12 residues. V lost 6 bases and J lost 6, with 11 bases in between. CDR3 coding DNA: TGTGCCAGCAGCAGTAGTAGCGCTGAAGCTTTCTTT. This translates into CASSSSSAEAFF.

The V call is TRBV4-2, the J call TRBJ2-7; D is possibly TRBD1 or TRBD2 (5 bases each). V lost 8 bases to trimming and J lost 0 bases, with 17 bases between them. Germline-derived CDR1 and CDR2 are LGHNA and YNFKEQ. The CDR3 totals 15 residues. CDR3 region: CASGSPGTNSYEQYF. CDR3 sequence (DNA): TGTGCCAGCGGCTCTCCCGGGACCAACTCCTACGAGCAGTACTTC.